This T cell receptor beta chain was captured in a study of T cell responses to AZD1222 COVID-19 vaccine. Regarding the study as a whole: Scientists sampled the repertoires only once the peak T cell response had passed. Spike-specific TCR breadth and depth were elevated following two AZD1222 doses.

The data were produced by immunoSEQ multiplex PCR, yet TCRdb's version contains in-frame clones alone and is incomplete. In the table there are approximately 100,000 clones, 89% of which are singletons. Trimming stripped 6 bases from V and 4 bases from J, with 7 bases between. Germline CDR1 MNHEY, CDR2 SVGEGT. The CDR3 has 12 residues. A word on this clone: As yet, its antigen is unknown.

This specimen consisted of peripheral blood, obtained on day 0 of AZD1222 vaccination. The J gene is TRBJ1-3, the V gene TRBV6-2 or TRBV6-3, with a weak D call TRBD1 (5 bases). This receptor was identified in an adult in good health. The CDR3 coding sequence is TGTGCCAGCAGCTCAGGGGGAAACACCATATATTTT. Translation: CASSSGGNTIYF.